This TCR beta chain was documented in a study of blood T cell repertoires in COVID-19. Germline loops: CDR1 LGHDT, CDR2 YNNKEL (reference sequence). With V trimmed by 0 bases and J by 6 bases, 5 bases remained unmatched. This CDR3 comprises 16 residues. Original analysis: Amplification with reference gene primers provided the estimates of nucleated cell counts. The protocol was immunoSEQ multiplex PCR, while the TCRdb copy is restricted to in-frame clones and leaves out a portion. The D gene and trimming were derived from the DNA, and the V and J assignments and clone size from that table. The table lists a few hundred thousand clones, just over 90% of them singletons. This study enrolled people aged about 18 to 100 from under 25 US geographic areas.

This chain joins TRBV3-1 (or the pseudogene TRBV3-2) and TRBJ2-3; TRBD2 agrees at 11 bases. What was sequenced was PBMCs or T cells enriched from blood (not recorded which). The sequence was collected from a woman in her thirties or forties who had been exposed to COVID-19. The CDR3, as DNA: TGTGCCAGCAGCCAAGAAGGGCCTAGCGGGAGGGATACGCAGTATTTT. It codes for CASSQEGPSGRDTQYF.